Sequencing of this T cell receptor (beta chain) was carried out in a study of cytomegalovirus exposure and HLA in healthy donors. Study in general: Counted in an early data release were tens of millions of unique TCRs from HLA-typed donors.

The primer mix had 60 Vbeta and 13 Jbeta primers. Profiled with immunoSEQ multiplex PCR; TCRdb holds only in-frame clones, not every one. This listing includes 200,000 or so clones. Study results and limitations: TCR beta V segments were, for the most part, productive about 87% or about 30% of the time in an earlier analysis.

As concerns this clone: What it binds is unknown.

Sequencing was performed on PBMCs. The TCR comes from a girl aged 2 to 9 in good health and CMV-seropositive.

The CDR3 here is CASSPMGQGRGNTIYF. CDR3 DNA: TGTGCCAGCAGCCCGATGGGACAGGGGCGCGGAAACACCATATATTTT. The V call is TRBV28, the J call TRBJ1-3, with 10 bases fitting TRBD1. The CDR3 is 16 amino acids. V trimming: 6 bases; J trimming: 4 bases; junction bases outside the gene matches: 9. Germline assignment: CDR1 MDHEN and CDR2 SYDVKM. The full variable domain, completed using reference TRBV28 and TRBJ1-3, is DVKVTQSSRYLVKRTGEKVFLECVQDMDHENMFWYRQDPGLGLRLIYFSYDVKMKEKGDIPEGYSVSREKKERFSLILESASTNQTSMYLCASSPMGQGRGNTIYFGEGSWLTVV.